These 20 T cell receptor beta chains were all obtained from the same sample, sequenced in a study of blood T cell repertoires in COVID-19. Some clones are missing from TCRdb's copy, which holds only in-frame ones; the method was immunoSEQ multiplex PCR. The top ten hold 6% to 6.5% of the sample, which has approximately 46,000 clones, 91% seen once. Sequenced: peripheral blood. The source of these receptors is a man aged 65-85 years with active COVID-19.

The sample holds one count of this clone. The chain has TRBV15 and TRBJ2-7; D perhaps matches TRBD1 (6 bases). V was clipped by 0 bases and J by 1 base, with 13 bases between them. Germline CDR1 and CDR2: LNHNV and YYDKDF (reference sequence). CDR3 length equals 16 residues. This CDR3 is CATSRDLTGLSYEQYF. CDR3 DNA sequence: TGTGCCACCAGCAGAGATTTAACAGGGCTTTCCTACGAGCAGTACTTC.

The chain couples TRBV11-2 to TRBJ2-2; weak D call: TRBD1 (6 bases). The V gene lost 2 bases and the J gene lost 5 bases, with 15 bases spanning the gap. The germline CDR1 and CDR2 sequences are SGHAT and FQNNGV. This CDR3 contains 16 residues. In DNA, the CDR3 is TGTGCCAGCAGCTTAATAGTACAGGGCGGAACCGGGGAGCTGTTTTTT. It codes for CASSLIVQGGTGELFF.

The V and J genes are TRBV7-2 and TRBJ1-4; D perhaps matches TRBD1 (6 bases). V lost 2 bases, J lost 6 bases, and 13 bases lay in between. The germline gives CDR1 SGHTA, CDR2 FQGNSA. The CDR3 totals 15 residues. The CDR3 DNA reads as TGTGCCAGCAGCTTACGGGGGGGCGCGTATGAAAAACTGTTTTTT. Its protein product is CASSLRGGAYEKLFF.

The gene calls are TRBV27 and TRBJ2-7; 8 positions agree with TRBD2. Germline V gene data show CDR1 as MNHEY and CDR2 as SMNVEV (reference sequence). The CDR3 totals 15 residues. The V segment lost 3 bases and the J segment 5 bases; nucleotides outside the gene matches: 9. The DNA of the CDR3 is TGTGCCAGCAGTTTTGGGGCCGGGGGGGCTGACGAGCAGTACTTC. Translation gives CASSFGAGGADEQYF.

The CDR3 is CASSLLAGGNNEQFF. The CDR3 coding sequence is TGTGCCAGCAGCCTTCTAGCGGGGGGTAACAATGAGCAGTTCTTC. This chain uses TRBV7-9 with TRBJ2-1; 11 bases map to TRBD2. Per the germline V gene, CDR1 is SEHNR and CDR2 is FQNEAQ (reference sequence). This CDR3 comprises 15 residues. V was clipped by 5 bases and J by 5 bases; unmatched bases: 5.

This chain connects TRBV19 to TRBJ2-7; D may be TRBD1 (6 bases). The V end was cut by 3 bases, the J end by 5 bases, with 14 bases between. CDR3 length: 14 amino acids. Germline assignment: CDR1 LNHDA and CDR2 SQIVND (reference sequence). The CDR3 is CASSIGGRGHEQYF. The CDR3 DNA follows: TGTGCCAGTAGTATTGGAGGCAGGGGCCACGAGCAGTACTTC.

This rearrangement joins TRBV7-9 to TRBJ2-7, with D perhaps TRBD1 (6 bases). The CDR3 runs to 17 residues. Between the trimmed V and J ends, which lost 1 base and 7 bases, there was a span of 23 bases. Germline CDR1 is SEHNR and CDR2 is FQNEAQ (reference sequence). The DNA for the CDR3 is TGTGCCAGCAGCTTAGGGGCCGGGACACGGGGATTTGAAGAGCAGTACTTC. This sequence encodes CASSLGAGTRGFEEQYF.

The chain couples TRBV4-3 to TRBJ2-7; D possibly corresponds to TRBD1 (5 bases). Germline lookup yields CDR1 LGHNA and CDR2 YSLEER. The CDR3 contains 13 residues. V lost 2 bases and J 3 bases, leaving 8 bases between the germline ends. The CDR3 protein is CASSQFTGYEQYF. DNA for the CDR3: TGCGCCAGCAGCCAATTTACAGGCTACGAGCAGTACTTC.

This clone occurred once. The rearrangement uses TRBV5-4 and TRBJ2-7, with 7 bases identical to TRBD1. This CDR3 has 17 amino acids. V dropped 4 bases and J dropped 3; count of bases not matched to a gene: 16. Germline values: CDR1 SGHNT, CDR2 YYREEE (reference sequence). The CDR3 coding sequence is TGTGCCAGCAGCCGAAAGAAAGGGGACAGCAAAATCTACGAGCAGTACTTC. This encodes CASSRKKGDSKIYEQYF.

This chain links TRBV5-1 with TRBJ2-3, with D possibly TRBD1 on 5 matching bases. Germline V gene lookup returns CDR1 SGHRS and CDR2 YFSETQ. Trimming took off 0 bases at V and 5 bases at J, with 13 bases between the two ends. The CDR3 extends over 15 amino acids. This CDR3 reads CASSLAAGSVDTQYF. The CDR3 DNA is TGCGCCAGCAGCTTGGCGGCAGGGTCGGTAGATACGCAGTATTTT.

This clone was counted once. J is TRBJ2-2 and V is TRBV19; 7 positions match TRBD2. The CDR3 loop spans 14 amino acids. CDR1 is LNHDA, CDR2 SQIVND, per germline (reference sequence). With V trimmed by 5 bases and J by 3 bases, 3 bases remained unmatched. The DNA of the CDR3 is TGTGCCAGTAGTCCGGGGGGACACACCGGGGAGCTGTTTTTT. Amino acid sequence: CASSPGGHTGELFF.

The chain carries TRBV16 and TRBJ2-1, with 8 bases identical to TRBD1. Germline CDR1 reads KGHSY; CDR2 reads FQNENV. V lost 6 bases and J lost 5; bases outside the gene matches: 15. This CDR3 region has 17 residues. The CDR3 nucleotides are TGTGCCAGCAGTCGCGGGCGAAACAGGGGGAGAAACAATGAGCAGTTCTTC. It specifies CASSRGRNRGRNNEQFF.

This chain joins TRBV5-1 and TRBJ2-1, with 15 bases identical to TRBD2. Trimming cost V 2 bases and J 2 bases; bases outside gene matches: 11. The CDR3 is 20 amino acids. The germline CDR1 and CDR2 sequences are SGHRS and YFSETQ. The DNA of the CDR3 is TGCGCCAGCAGCTTAAAACCGGGACTAGCGGGGGGTCTGACCTACAATGAGCAGTTCTTC. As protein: CASSLKPGLAGGLTYNEQFF. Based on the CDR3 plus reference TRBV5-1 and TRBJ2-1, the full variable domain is KAGVTQTPRYLIKTRGQQVTLSCSPISGHRSVSWYQQTPGQGLQFLFEYFSETQRNKGNFPGRFSGRQFSNSRSEMNVSTLELGDSALYLCASSLKPGLAGGLTYNEQFFGPGTRLTVL.

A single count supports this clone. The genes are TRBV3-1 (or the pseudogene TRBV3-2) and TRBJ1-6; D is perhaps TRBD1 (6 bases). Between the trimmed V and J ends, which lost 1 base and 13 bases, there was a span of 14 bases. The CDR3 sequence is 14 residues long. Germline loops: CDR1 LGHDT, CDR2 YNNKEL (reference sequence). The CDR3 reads CASSQGAGVGPLHF. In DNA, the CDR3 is TGTGCCAGCAGCCAAGGGGCAGGGGTAGGGCCCCTCCACTTT.

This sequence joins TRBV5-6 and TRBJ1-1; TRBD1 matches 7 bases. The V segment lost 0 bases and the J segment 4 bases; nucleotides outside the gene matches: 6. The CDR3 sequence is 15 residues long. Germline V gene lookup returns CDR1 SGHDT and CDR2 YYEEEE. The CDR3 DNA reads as TGTGCCAGCAGCTTGGTGGCAGGGGGGAGCACTGAAGCTTTCTTT. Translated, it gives CASSLVAGGSTEAFF.

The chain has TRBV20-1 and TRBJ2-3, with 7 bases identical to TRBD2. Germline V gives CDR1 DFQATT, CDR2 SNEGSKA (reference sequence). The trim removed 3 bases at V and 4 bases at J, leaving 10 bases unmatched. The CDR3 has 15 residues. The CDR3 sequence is CSASSWGGLADTQYF. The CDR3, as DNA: TGCAGTGCTAGTTCGTGGGGAGGGTTGGCAGATACGCAGTATTTT.

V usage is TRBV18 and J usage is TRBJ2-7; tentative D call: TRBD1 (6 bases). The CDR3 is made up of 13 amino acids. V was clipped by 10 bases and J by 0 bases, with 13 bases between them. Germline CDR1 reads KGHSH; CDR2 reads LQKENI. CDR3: CATRTDSSYEQYF. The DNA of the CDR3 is TGTGCCACCCGGACAGATTCCTCCTACGAGCAGTACTTC. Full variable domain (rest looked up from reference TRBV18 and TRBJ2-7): NAGVMQNPRHLVRRRGQEARLRCSPMKGHSHVYWYRQLPEEGLKFMVYLQKENIIDESGMPKERFSAEFPKEGPSILRIQQVVRGDSAAYFCATRTDSSYEQYFGPGTRLTVT.

Written as DNA, the CDR3 is TGTGCCAGCAGTGCGGACAGAGTAGCCAAAAACATTCAGTACTTC. Its translation: CASSADRVAKNIQYF. This chain uses TRBV6-6 with TRBJ2-4; D is perhaps TRBD1 (6 bases). The CDR3 is 15 residues long. CDR1 is MNHNY, CDR2 SVGAGI, per germline (reference sequence). The ends were cut back, 5 bases at V and 0 bases at J, with 11 bases in the middle.

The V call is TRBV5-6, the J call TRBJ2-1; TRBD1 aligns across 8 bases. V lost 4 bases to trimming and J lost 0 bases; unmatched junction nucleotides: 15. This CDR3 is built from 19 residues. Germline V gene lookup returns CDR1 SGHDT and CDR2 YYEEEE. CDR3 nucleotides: TGTGCCAGCAGCGGAGAGAAGGACAGGGTCCGAAGCTCCTACAATGAGCAGTTCTTC. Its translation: CASSGEKDRVRSSYNEQFF.

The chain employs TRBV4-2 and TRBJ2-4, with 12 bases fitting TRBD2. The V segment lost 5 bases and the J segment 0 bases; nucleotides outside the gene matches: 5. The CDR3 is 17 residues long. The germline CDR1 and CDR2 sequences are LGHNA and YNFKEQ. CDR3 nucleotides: TGTGCCAGCAGCGGACTAGCGGGGAATCTAGCCAAAAACATTCAGTACTTC. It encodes CASSGLAGNLAKNIQYF.